Following are 6 T cell receptor beta chains from one sample sequenced in a study of shared clonotypes between healthy human individuals. Repertoires were generated with immunoSEQ multiplex PCR, while TCRdb's copy carries only in-frame clones and drops some. Of roughly 2,300,000 clones in the sample, roughly 90% were seen once. The sequenced sample was naive CD4+ T cells from PBMCs. Subset: CD45RA+ positively selected. The receptors were sampled from a man between 18 and 35 years old in good health. Some clones in this sample may be carry-over from other donors' samples.

This chain joins TRBV4-2 and TRBJ1-1; the D gene is possibly TRBD1 (5 bases). With 0 bases removed from V and 1 base from J, the gap between germline ends came to 9 bases. CDR1 LGHNA and CDR2 YNFKEQ come from the germline V gene. CDR3 size: 15 residues. Here the CDR3 reads CASSQDYRQNTEAFF. CDR3 in DNA: TGTGCCAGCAGCCAAGATTACAGGCAGAACACTGAAGCTTTCTTT.

The rearrangement links TRBV29-1 to TRBJ1-1, with 7 bases identical to TRBD1. Germline lookup yields CDR1 SQVTM and CDR2 ANQGSEA. The J segment lost 4 bases and the V segment lost 7 bases, leaving 3 bases of the junction unmatched. CDR3 length: 11 residues. This chain's CDR3 is CSARGSTEAFF. CDR3 in DNA: TGCAGCGCCAGGGGGAGCACTGAAGCTTTCTTT.

Details on this clone: Distinct nucleotide sequences in the sample also encode this CDR3. The CDR3 DNA reads TGTGCCAGCAGCTTGGGCGGCATGGGGCACGAGCAGTACTTC. This codes for CASSLGGMGHEQYF. V usage is TRBV7-9 and J usage is TRBJ2-7, with D perhaps TRBD1 (5 bases). Germline assignment: CDR1 SEHNR and CDR2 FQNEAQ (reference sequence). Trimming removed 3 bases from V and 5 bases from J, with 14 bases in between. The CDR3 totals 14 residues.

V is TRBV10-3 and J is TRBJ1-1, with 8 positions matching TRBD1. The CDR3 loop spans 14 amino acids. The germline CDR1 and CDR2 sequences are ENHRY and SYGVKD. The J segment lost 4 bases and the V segment lost 6 bases, leaving 7 bases of the junction unmatched. The CDR3: CAISTDRGSTEAFF. The CDR3 DNA reads as TGTGCCATCAGCACCGACAGGGGAAGCACTGAAGCTTTCTTT.

This chain links TRBV15 with TRBJ1-2; a weak D match, TRBD1 (5 bases). Germline CDR1 LNHNV, CDR2 YYDKDF (reference sequence). The V and J ends lost 0 bases and 4 bases respectively, with 9 bases between them. The CDR3 has 14 residues. The CDR3 loop reads CATSREGAGYGYTF. DNA of the CDR3: TGTGCCACCAGCAGAGAAGGGGCGGGCTATGGCTACACCTTC.

This chain links TRBV7-6 with TRBJ2-2; D unresolved. The CDR3 runs 12 residues. The germline CDR1 and CDR2 sequences are SGHVS and FNYEAQ. V was clipped by 8 bases and J by 0 bases, with 4 bases between them. The CDR3 sequence: CASSTNTGELFF. CDR3 bases: TGTGCCAGCTCGACGAACACCGGGGAGCTGTTTTTT.